Listed below are T cell receptor beta chains from one sample, sequenced in a study of long-term antiretroviral therapy in people with HIV. The repertoire was sequenced with immunoSEQ multiplex PCR; TCRdb's copy has only in-frame clones and lacks some. Among around 22,000 clones listed, 85% to 90% were seen once. The sample in question was unsorted PBMCs, obtained 1.8 years before starting antiretroviral therapy. These receptors all stem from a woman between 25 and 40 years old with HIV. The CDR3 runs from the conserved cysteine through the conserved F or W. Each record gives: D gene, V gene, J gene, clone size, CDR3 protein, CDR3 DNA. The D gene is left open where the match is weak. Size tells how often a clone was seen (once, few, many) or the class of an expanded clone, and some rows leave it out.

.	TRBV6-5	TRBJ2-5	.	CASSFGQLQETQYF	TGTGCCAGCAGTTTCGGACAGCTCCAAGAGACCCAGTACTTC
.	TRBV14	TRBJ2-7	.	CASSLRPGEQYF	TGTGCCAGCAGCCTCCGGCCGGGCGAGCAGTACTTC
TRBD1	TRBV5-1	TRBJ1-1	.	CASSTRGQGTEAFF	TGCGCCAGCAGCACCAGGGGGCAAGGGACTGAAGCTTTCTTT
TRBD2	TRBV4-1	TRBJ2-1	.	CASSQDTGTSGGVLYNEQFF	TGCGCCAGCAGCCAAGATACCGGGACTAGCGGGGGGGTCCTCTACAATGAGCAGTTCTTC
TRBD1	TRBV19	TRBJ1-2	.	CASSIEQGAAGYGYTF	TGTGCCAGTAGTATCGAGCAGGGGGCGGCGGGCTATGGCTACACCTTC
TRBD1	TRBV7-8	TRBJ2-3	.	CASSLQGAVDTQYF	TGTGCCAGCAGCTTGCAGGGGGCGGTGGATACGCAGTATTTT
.	TRBV10-2	TRBJ2-1	.	CASSVGIPGNEQFF	TGCGCCAGCAGTGTCGGCATTCCGGGCAATGAGCAGTTCTTC
.	TRBV14	TRBJ2-2	.	CASSRSLANTGELFF	TGTGCCAGCAGCCGATCACTAGCGAACACCGGGGAGCTGTTTTTT
.	TRBV11-3	TRBJ1-3	.	CASSKGESSGNTIYF	TGTGCCAGCAGCAAGGGTGAGAGCTCTGGAAACACCATATATTTT
.	TRBV27	TRBJ2-2	large	CASSPYTGELFF	TGTGCCAGCAGTCCCTACACCGGGGAGCTGTTTTTT
.	TRBV29-1	TRBJ2-3	.	CSVVWLSTDTQYF	TGCAGCGTTGTTTGGCTGAGCACAGATACGCAGTATTTT
TRBD1	TRBV6-5	TRBJ1-2	.	CASSYDRDYGYTF	TGTGCCAGCAGTTACGACAGGGACTATGGCTACACCTTC
.	TRBV10-2	TRBJ1-6	.	CATAEEGPPLHF	TGCGCCACCGCTGAAGAGGGACCCCCACTACACTTT
.	TRBV7-2	TRBJ1-3	.	CASSPGVGYGNTIYF	TGTGCCAGCAGCCCGGGGGTAGGGTATGGAAACACCATATATTTT
.	TRBV7-2	TRBJ1-2	.	CASSLGRYTNYGYTF	TGTGCCAGCAGCTTGGGCCGCTACACTAACTATGGCTACACCTTC
TRBD1	TRBV6-5	TRBJ1-2	.	CASRYRGQDYGYTF	TGTGCCAGCAGGTACAGGGGGCAGGACTATGGCTACACCTTC
TRBD2	TRBV7-8	TRBJ2-3	few	CASSLARLGLAGGTDTQYF	TGTGCCAGCAGCTTAGCCCGCCTGGGACTAGCGGGGGGTACAGATACGCAGTATTTT
TRBD1	TRBV6-1	TRBJ1-3	.	CASSAQGDTIYF	TGTGCCAGCAGTGCCCAGGGGGACACCATATATTTT
.	TRBV6-5	TRBJ1-1	once	CASGNNTEAFF	TGTGCCAGCGGAAATAACACTGAAGCTTTCTTT
.	TRBV5-6	TRBJ1-3	.	CASSPAGRGNTIYF	TGTGCCAGCAGCCCGGCGGGGAGAGGAAACACCATATATTTT
.	TRBV7-3	TRBJ2-2	.	CASSLDLNTGELFF	TGTGCCAGCAGCTTAGATCTGAACACCGGGGAGCTGTTTTTT
.	TRBV19	TRBJ2-1	once	CASSITSYNEQFF	TGTGCCAGTAGTATTACTAGCTACAATGAGCAGTTCTTC
TRBD1	TRBV5-1	TRBJ1-2	.	CASTPTGVVSYTF	TGCGCCAGCACCCCGACAGGGGTGGTTAGCTACACCTTC
.	TRBV19	TRBJ1-2	medium-sized	CASSSRGRIFYGYTF	TGTGCCAGTAGCTCGCGGGGCAGGATATTTTATGGCTACACCTTC
.	TRBV21-1	TRBJ1-3	.	CASSTPPSIPYLLSGNTIYF	TGTGCCAGCAGCACACCTCCGTCGATCCCCTACCTTCTCTCTGGAAACACCATATATTTT